Reported below is one TCR beta chain. Its antigen remains unidentified. Base quality data are lacking; no much larger clone is found one base away. The record originates from a study of cytomegalovirus exposure and HLA in healthy donors (dated 2017 in TCRdb). For the wider study: According to an earlier analysis of around 600 of the donors, 150 million to 200 million T cells yielded over 100 million unique TCR beta sequences and approximately 300 Gb of sequence data. Roughly 300 gigabases of sequencing data and around 90 million unique TCR sequences made up an early release that covered some 640 HLA-typed donors. Of the 398 genotyped donors, roughly 80% fell in the genetic ancestry cluster associated with self-reported Caucasian donors. The study aimed to test whether signatures of past pathogen exposure could be identified by cataloging public T cell receptors. The study used immunosequencing to profile the T cell repertoires of several hundred subjects and linked those repertoires to cytomegalovirus serostatus. Along with the roughly 670-subject first cohort, a separate validation cohort of more than 90 different subjects was used. To predict cytomegalovirus infection status, the study combined high-throughput TCR immunosequencing, statistical association of individual TCRs with disease status, and machine learning. A later analysis re-examined previously published TCR beta repertoires from more than 600 donors and added high-resolution HLA genotyping to investigate patterns of TCR occurrence. Rather than using new phenotypic data, the later analysis identified candidate immune exposures from TCR beta sequences and from how often those sequences occurred across donors. In an earlier analysis of about 590 of the donors, high-throughput TCR beta sequencing was used to judge whether each TCR beta V gene segment behaved as functional or pseudogenic. Alongside the repertoire data, information on donor age, sex, ethnicity and CMV serostatus was compiled. Genome-wide SNP genotypes for about 60% of the roughly 670 donors were used in a later genetic analysis, which treated that subset as a discovery cohort. Every discovery cohort repertoire had been produced on one sequencing platform. HLA typing included class I and class II loci at four-digit resolution. Typing coverage differed by locus: A, B, C, DRB1 and DQB1 were typed in about 620-640 donors, DQA1 in 522, DPA1 in 600 to 610, and DPB1 in roughly 470. Because of strong linkage in the cohort, roughly 5 DR-DQ haplotypes were treated as single units for association and clustering. Among roughly 400 genotyped donors of the cohort, an average of approximately 220,000 unique TCR beta nucleotide sequences was sequenced per donor, of which 15% to 20% were non-productive. Points the paper makes about the study in general: Compared with equally common non-associated chains, HLA-associated TCR beta chains in a later analysis were more clonally expanded and had lower generation probabilities. A later genetic analysis reported fewer N-insertions in productive TCRs among donors in an Asian-associated ancestry cluster than the roughly 640-donor mean. A later analysis found that most CMV-associated TCR beta chains appeared HLA-restricted, with HLA associations seemingly driven largely by CMV exposure. Broadly in line with IMGT annotations, most TCR beta V segments showed up in productive rearrangements about 87% or about 30% of the time in an earlier analysis of 587 of the donors. Several of the top co-occurrence clusters appeared to be linked to parvovirus B19, influenza, CMV and Epstein-Barr virus, according to a later analysis. When HLA alleles, especially DR and DQ, strongly co-occurred, attributing TCR associations to individual alleles was difficult. A total of roughly 160 TCR beta chains were listed by the study as associated with cytomegalovirus. According to a later analysis, TCR association rates differed among HLA loci, with DRB1 alleles showing the most associated TCRs and HLA-C alleles showing the fewest. Across donors, most TCR sequences were observed very rarely, whereas some public TCRs were present in many individuals. The cohort was sequenced for TCR beta chains only, and without alpha or paired-chain data the features that could be detected were limited. In vitro tests confirmed that three of the cytomegalovirus-associated TCR beta chains recognize cytomegalovirus antigens. Linkage disequilibrium might explain the correlated functional status among segregating V segments, but an unknown experimental factor could not be ruled out. The classifier was reported to diagnose cytomegalovirus status with high specificity and sensitivity in both the original cohort and the validation cohort. A cluster of highly shared sequence variants was judged likely to represent a technical artifact of the sequencing pipeline. The only immune exposure information available for the cohort was CMV serostatus. A further reported finding was that TCR beta sequences accurately predicted the HLA-A and HLA-B alleles for most subjects in the first cohort. A later genetic analysis associated a missense DCLRE1C variant with V-gene and J-gene trimming of TCR beta chains, and an independent cohort replicated the association. It was suggested by the authors that the approach could potentially be generalized to other disease states and immunological phenotypes. The earlier analysis of approximately 590 of the donors excluded some 15 rarely observed V segments, including chromosome 9 orphons, because counts were too low. The presence/absence analyses assumed that sequencing depth was roughly uniform across donors, and that assumption may not be true. Because the 87-base-pair reads could not distinguish some IMGT-functional V segments, including TRBV6-2 and TRBV6-3, those segments were excluded. Specific HLA alleles were associated with 15,000 to 20,000 TCR beta sequences at a false discovery rate of 0.05 in a later analysis. Because HLA typing was missing for some donors at each locus, association tests included only the typed subset.

Germline trimming: 0 bases from V, 0 bases from J; junction bases outside gene matches: 4. For CDR1 and CDR2, the germline V gene (reference sequence) lists GTSNPN and SVGIG. The CDR3 has 18 amino acids, counting the end cysteine and phenylalanine. This entry keeps only the CDR3 DNA: 54 bases, framed from base 1. The cohort was made up of several hundred healthy bone marrow donors. Cohort members were all nominally healthy when sampled, although unrecorded immune exposures were likely present. The donor was CMV seropositive and was included in the group of some 290 seropositive cohort members. A peripheral blood sample was provided by each donor, and peripheral blood mononuclear cells were used for TCR beta sequencing. The Qiagen DNeasy Blood Extraction Kit was used to extract genomic DNA from the blood cell samples. Receptor amplification or capture employed the immunoSEQ multiplex PCR assay. For the multiplex PCR, a mixture combining 60 forward primers for TCR Vbeta segments and 13 reverse primers for TCR Jbeta segments was used. Amplification of the CDR3 region of rearranged TCR beta genes was performed with a multiplex PCR assay on genomic DNA. On the Illumina HiSeq System, the amplified TCR beta libraries were sequenced as 87-base-pair reads. Concerning the study's data processing: A later analysis counted approximately 76 million unique TCR beta chains across the 700 or so repertoires, and approximately 11 million of these chains were shared by at least two donors. To remove PCR and sequencing errors, raw reads were error-corrected and collapsed into unique sequences using a nearest-neighbor algorithm that merged closely related sequences. CDR3 sequences were aligned to IMGT reference sequences to assign V, D and J gene segments. For a sequence to be retained, a match of at least six nucleotides to both a V gene segment and a J gene segment was required. A rearrangement counted as productive if the CDR3 had no stop codons and remained in frame with V and J, and every other rearrangement counted as non-productive. Following IMGT convention, CDR3 was defined as the stretch from the second conserved V-encoded cysteine to the conserved J-encoded phenylalanine. The earlier analysis of 450 to 750 of the donors excluded any sequence lacking an unambiguous match to a single V gene segment. An earlier analysis of several hundred of the donors called V segments functional above 56.7% productive rearrangements and segregating when the between-donor standard deviation exceeded 5%. A statistical classification framework was built to diagnose cytomegalovirus status from the catalog of TCR beta chain sequences. A later analysis assigned V and J genes by comparing TCR nucleotide sequences with IMGT/GENE-DB human TR gene sequences. The TCRdist pipeline was used in a later analysis to assign CDR3 sequences and most-parsimonious VDJ recombination scenarios. A later analysis defined each TCR beta chain by its CDR3 amino acid sequence plus V-gene family, and excluded reads lacking a unique V-gene family. As a way to deal with suspected cross-contamination and a sequencing artifact, a later analysis dropped 592 nucleotide sequences that were highly shared and had low generation probability. In a later analysis, a clonal expansion index for each public chain was calculated from normalized within-repertoire ranks of inferred template counts. In a later analysis, generation probabilities were computed using a VDJ recombination model fitted to out-of-frame rearrangements, and the results were checked against IGoR. In a later analysis, TCR-TCR, TCR-HLA and TCR-CMV co-occurrence was scored with hypergeometric tests, and a repertoire-size bias correction was applied to TCR pairs. To estimate false discovery rates, a later analysis permuted the HLA or CMV assignments 20 times. In a later analysis, co-occurring TCRs were grouped with DBSCAN, and TCRdist sequence similarity was added when clustering was performed within HLA-allele-positive subsets. Repertoires with fewer than 30,000 or more than 120,000 public chains were left out of co-occurrence clustering, as were roughly five repertoires with anomalous nucleotide sharing. The source is immuneACCESS, and TCRdb retained only in-frame sequences with V and J called. Part of the clones is not carried over; for the studies checked, unresolved V genes explain less than half of this, and the remainder is unexplained. The DNA gave D and trimming, while V, J and clone size come from that table. The sample data list 200,000 to 250,000 clones, and around 80% of these were observed just once. The leading ten clones occupy less than 3.5% of the sample.

The sequence is built from TRBV30 and TRBJ1-6; TRBD1 aligns with 11 central bases. The sample comprised PBMCs. This clonotype was sampled from a woman aged 55-70 years in good health and CMV-seropositive. The encoded CDR3 is CAWSVGTGGTSYNSPLHF. The nucleotides are TGTGCCTGGAGTGTAGGGACAGGGGGAACCTCCTATAATTCACCCCTCCACTTT.